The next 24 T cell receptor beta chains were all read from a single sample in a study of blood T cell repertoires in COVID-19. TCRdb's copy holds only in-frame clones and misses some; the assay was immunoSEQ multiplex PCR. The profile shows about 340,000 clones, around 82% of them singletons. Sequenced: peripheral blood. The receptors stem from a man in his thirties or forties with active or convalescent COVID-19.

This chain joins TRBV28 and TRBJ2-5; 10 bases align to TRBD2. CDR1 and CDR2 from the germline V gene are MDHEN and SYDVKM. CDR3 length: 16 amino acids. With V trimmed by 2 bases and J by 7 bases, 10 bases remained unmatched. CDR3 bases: TGTGCCAGCAGTTTACCGAGCGGGAGGGCCGGAGGGACCCAGTACTTC. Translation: CASSLPSGRAGGTQYF.

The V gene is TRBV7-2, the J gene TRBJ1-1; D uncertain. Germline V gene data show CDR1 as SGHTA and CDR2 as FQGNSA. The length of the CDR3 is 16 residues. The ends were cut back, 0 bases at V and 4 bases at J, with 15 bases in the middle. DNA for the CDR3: TGTGCCAGCAGCTTAGCGCTGAGAGGTTCGGGCACTGAAGCTTTCTTT. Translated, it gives CASSLALRGSGTEAFF.

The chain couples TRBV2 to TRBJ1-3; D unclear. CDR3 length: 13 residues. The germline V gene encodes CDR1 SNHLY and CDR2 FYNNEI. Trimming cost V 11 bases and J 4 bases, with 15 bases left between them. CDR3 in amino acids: CASRETEGNTIYF. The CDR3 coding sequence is TGTGCCTCCCGGGAGACGGAGGGAAACACCATATATTTT.

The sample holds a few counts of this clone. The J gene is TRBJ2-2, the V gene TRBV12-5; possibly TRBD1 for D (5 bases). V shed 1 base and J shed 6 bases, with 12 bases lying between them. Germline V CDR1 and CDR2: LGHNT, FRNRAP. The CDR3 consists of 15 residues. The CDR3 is CASGLEAGPSGELFF. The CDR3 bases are TGTGCTAGTGGTTTGGAGGCAGGGCCGTCCGGGGAGCTGTTTTTT.

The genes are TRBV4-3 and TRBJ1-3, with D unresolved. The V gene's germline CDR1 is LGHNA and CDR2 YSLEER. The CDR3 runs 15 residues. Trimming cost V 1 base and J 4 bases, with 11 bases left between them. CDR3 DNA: TGCGCCAGCAGCCAAGCCCCCCCGGGAGGAAACACCATATATTTT. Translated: CASSQAPPGGNTIYF.

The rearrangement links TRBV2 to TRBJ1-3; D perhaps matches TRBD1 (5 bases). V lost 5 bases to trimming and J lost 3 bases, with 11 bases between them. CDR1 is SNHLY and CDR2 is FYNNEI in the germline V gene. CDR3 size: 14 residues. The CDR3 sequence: CASSTRGGGNTIYF. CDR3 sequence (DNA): TGTGCCAGCAGTACTCGGGGGGGTGGAAACACCATATATTTT.

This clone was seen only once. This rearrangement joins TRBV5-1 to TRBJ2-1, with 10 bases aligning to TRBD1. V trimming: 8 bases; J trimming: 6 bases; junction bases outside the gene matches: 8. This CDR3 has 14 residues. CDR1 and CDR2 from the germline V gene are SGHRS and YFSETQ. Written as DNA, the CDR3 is TGCGCCAGTTCGAGGGGGACAGGGGCCAATGAGCAGTTCTTC. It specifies CASSRGTGANEQFF.

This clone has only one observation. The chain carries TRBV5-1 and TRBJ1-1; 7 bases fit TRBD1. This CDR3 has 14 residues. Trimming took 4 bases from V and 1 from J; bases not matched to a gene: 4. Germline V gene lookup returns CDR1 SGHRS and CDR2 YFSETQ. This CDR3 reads CASSLGQWNTEAFF. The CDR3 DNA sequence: TGCGCCAGCAGCCTGGGACAGTGGAACACTGAAGCTTTCTTT.

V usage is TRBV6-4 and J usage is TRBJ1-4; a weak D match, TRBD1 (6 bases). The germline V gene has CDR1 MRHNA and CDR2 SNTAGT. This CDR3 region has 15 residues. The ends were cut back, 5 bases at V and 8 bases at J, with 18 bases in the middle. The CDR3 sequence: CASSSNTGKREKLFF. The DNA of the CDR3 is TGTGCCAGCAGTAGCAATACAGGGAAGAGGGAAAAACTGTTTTTT.

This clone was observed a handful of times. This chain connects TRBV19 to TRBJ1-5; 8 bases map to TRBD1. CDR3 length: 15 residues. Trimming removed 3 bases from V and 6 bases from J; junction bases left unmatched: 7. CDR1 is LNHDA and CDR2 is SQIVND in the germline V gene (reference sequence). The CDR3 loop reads CASSMIQGASQPQHF. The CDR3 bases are TGTGCCAGTAGTATGATCCAGGGGGCTAGTCAGCCCCAGCATTTT.

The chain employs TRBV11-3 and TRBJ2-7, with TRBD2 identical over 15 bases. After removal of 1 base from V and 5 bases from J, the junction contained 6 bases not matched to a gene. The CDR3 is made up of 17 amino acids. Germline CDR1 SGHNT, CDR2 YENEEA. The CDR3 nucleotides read TGTGCCAGCAGCTTAGGCGGGACTAGCGGGGGGACGGACGAGCAGTACTTC. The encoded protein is CASSLGGTSGGTDEQYF.

The CDR3 bases are TGCGCCAGCACTCTCGGGGGACAGGGACGTGGCTACACCTTC. Translated, it gives CASTLGGQGRGYTF. V gene TRBV5-1 combines with J gene TRBJ1-2; TRBD1 matches at 9 bases. The CDR3 runs 14 residues. V gave up 6 bases and J gave up 7 bases; unmatched junction bases: 10. The germline V gene has CDR1 SGHRS and CDR2 YFSETQ. Looking up the rest from reference TRBV5-1 and TRBJ1-2 gives the full variable domain: KAGVTQTPRYLIKTRGQQVTLSCSPISGHRSVSWYQQTPGQGLQFLFEYFSETQRNKGNFPGRFSGRQFSNSRSEMNVSTLELGDSALYLCASTLGGQGRGYTFGSGTRLTVV.

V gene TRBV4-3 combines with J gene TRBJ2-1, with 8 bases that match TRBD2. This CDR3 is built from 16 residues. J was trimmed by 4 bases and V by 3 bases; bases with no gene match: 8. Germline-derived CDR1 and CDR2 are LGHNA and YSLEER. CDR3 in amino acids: CASSHLSGKAYNEQFF. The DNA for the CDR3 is TGCGCCAGCAGCCACCTTAGCGGGAAGGCGTACAATGAGCAGTTCTTC.

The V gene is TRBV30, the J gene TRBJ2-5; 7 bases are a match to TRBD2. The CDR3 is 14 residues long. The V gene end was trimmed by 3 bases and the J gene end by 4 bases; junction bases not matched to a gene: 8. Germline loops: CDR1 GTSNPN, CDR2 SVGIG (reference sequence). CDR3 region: CAWSPGLVGETQYF. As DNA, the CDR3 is TGTGCCTGGAGCCCCGGACTAGTCGGAGAGACCCAGTACTTC. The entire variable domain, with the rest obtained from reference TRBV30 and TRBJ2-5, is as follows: SQTIHQWPATLVQPVGSPLSLECTVEGTSNPNLYWYRQAAGRGLQLLFYSVGIGQISSEVPQNLSASRPQDRQFILSSKKLLLSDSGFYLCAWSPGLVGETQYFGPGTRLLVL.

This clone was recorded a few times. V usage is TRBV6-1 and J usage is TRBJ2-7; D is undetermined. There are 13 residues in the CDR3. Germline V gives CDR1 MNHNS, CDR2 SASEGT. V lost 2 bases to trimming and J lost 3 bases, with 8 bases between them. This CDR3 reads CASSEWRNYEQYF. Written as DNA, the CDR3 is TGTGCCAGCAGTGAATGGAGAAACTACGAGCAGTACTTC.

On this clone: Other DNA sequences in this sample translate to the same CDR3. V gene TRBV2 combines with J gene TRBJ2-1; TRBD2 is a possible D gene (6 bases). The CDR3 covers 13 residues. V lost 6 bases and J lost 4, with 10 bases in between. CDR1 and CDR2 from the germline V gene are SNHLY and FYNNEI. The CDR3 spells CASRGDSYNEQFF. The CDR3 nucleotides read TGTGCCAGCAGGGGGGACTCATACAATGAGCAGTTCTTC.

CDR3 sequence reads: CATSSMLTEAFF. The CDR3 nucleotides read TGTGCCACCAGCAGTATGTTGACTGAAGCTTTCTTT. The chain uses TRBV15 and TRBJ1-1; the D is unclear. There are 12 residues in the CDR3. Trimming removed 3 bases from V and 5 bases from J, with 7 bases in between. Germline CDR1 and CDR2: LNHNV and YYDKDF (reference sequence).

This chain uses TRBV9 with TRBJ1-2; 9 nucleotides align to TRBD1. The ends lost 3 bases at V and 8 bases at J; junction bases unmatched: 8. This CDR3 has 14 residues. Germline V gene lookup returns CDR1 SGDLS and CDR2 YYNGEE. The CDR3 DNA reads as TGTGCCAGCAGCGCGGGACAGGGATATGGCGGCTACACCTTC. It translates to CASSAGQGYGGYTF.

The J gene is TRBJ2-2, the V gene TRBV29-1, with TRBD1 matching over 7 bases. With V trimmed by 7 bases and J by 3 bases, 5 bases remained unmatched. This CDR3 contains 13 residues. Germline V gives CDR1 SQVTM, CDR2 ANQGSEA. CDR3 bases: TGCAGCGCCGGAGACAGGGACACCGGGGAGCTGTTTTTT. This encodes CSAGDRDTGELFF.

The CDR3: CASRHLVGTTFF. CDR3 sequence (DNA): TGTGCCAGCAGACATCTTGTCGGGACAACGTTCTTC. The chain is built from TRBV7-9 and TRBJ2-1, with D possibly being TRBD1 (6 bases). V was clipped by 6 bases and J by 15 bases, with 18 bases between them. Looked up from germline, CDR1 is SEHNR and CDR2 is FQNEAQ (reference sequence). The CDR3 length is 12 residues.

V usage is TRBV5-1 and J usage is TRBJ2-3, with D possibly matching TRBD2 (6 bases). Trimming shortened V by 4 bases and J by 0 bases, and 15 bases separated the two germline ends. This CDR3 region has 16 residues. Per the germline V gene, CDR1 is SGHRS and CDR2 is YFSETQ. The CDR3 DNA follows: TGCGCCAGCAGCGCTGCCTCGGGACTTAGCACAGATACGCAGTATTTT. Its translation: CASSAASGLSTDTQYF.

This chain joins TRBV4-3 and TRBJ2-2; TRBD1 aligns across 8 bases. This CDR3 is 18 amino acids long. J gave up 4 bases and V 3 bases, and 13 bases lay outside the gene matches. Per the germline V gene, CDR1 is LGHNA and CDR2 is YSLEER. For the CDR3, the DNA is TGCGCCAGCAGCCATCCGGCTGTAGGGACAGGTTTCACCGGGGAGCTGTTTTTT. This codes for CASSHPAVGTGFTGELFF.

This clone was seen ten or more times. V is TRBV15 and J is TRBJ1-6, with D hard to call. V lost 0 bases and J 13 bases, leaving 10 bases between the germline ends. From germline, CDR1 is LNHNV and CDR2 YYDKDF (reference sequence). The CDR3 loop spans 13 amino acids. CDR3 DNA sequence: TGTGCCACCAGCAGAGACCCGACTACGCCCCTCCACTTT. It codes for CATSRDPTTPLHF. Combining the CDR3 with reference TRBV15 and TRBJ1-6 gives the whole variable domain DAMVIQNPRYQVTQFGKPVTLSCSQTLNHNVMYWYQQKSSQAPKLLFHYYDKDFNNEADTPDNFQSRRPNTSFCFLDIRSPGLGDTAMYLCATSRDPTTPLHFGNGTRLTVT.

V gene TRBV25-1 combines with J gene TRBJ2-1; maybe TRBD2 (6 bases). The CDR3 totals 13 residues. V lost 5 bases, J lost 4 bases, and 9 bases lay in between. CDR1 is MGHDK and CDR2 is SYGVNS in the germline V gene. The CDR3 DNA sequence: TGTGCCAGCAGTTGGGGGGATTACAATGAGCAGTTCTTC. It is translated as CASSWGDYNEQFF.